Sequencing of this TCR beta chain was carried out in a study of cytomegalovirus exposure and HLA in healthy donors. The study's findings and limits: A few CMV-associated chains were confirmed in vitro to be specific for CMV antigens. Reported results showed that the classifier diagnosed cytomegalovirus status with high specificity and sensitivity.

Turning to this clone: Its antigen remains unidentified.

From germline, CDR1 is MDHEN and CDR2 SYDVKM. J gave up 4 bases and V 6 bases, and 5 bases lay outside the gene matches. The CDR3 is 13 residues long. Only in-frame clones appear in the TCRdb table, and some are missing; sequencing was by immunoSEQ multiplex PCR. The sample lists 150,000 to 200,000 clones; approximately 81% were seen once. The sequence was collected from a man aged 18 to 30 in good health and CMV-seropositive. The sequencing sample was made of PBMCs. J is TRBJ1-2 and V is TRBV28; 7 bases align to TRBD1. The DNA of the CDR3 is TGTGCCAGCAGCCTGAACAGGGGCTATGGCTACACCTTC. It codes for CASSLNRGYGYTF.